This T cell receptor (beta chain) was sequenced in a study of cytomegalovirus exposure and HLA in healthy donors. Study-level points and caveats: It was confirmed in vitro that a few of the CMV-associated chains were specific for CMV antigens.

Method: immunoSEQ multiplex PCR; TCRdb's copy keeps in-frame clones and lacks some. This repertoire shows over 45,000 clones, about 88% found once; its top ten account for approximately 1.1%. Notes on this clone: The antigen remains undetermined.

This CDR3 comprises 14 residues. The germline V gene has CDR1 SGHTA and CDR2 FQGTGA. V lost 3 bases to trimming and J lost 6 bases, with 15 bases between them. Separate from the approximately 670-subject first cohort, the approximately 120-subject validation cohort was the one that the donors belonged to. The receptor comes from a man between 18 and 29 years old in good health and CMV-seronegative. V is TRBV7-3 and J is TRBJ2-7; perhaps TRBD2 as D (5 bases). Source material: PBMCs. The CDR3 nucleotides are TGTGCCAGCAGCTTGTATTTGGGGAGCTGCGAGCAGTACTTC. Protein: CASSLYLGSCEQYF.